Presented here are 14 T cell receptor beta chains from one specimen sequenced in a study of OX40 agonist ivuxolimab in advanced cancers. Sequencing used immunoSEQ multiplex PCR; TCRdb keeps in-frame clones, though not all of them. The profile covers roughly 71,000 clones, with 75% to 90% appearing a single time and roughly 0.8% taken by the ten largest. Source: CD4+ or CD8+ T cells sorted from blood, taken in a trial of the OX40 agonist ivuxolimab. The receptors stem from an adult with an advanced solid tumor such as melanoma, head and neck, liver or kidney cancer.

The chain employs TRBV6-1 and TRBJ2-3; a weak D match, TRBD1 (5 bases). Between the trimmed V and J ends, which lost 4 bases and 3 bases, there was a span of 8 bases. Germline-derived CDR1 and CDR2 are MNHNS and SASEGT. There are 13 residues in the CDR3. CDR3 sequence reads: CASSGDRTDTQYF. CDR3 bases: TGTGCCAGCAGTGGTGACAGAACAGATACGCAGTATTTT.

V usage is TRBV5-5 and J usage is TRBJ2-5; tentative D call: TRBD1 (6 bases). The end of the DNA fits TRBJ2-7 better, so the J call may be wrong. CDR1 and CDR2 (germline): SGHKS, YYEKEE (reference sequence). This CDR3 comprises 13 residues. CDR3 region: CASSLRGGAEQYF. The CDR3 DNA reads as TGTGCCAGCAGCTTGAGAGGGGGTGCCGAGCAGTACTTC.

The chain couples TRBV5-3 to TRBJ1-6; D possibly corresponds to TRBD1 (5 bases). TRBV5-3 is an ORF, with its function uncertain. Trimming removed 2 bases at V and 8 bases at J, with 11 bases between. The CDR3 runs 14 residues. CDR3 DNA: TGTGCCAGAAGCTTCATGCAGGGACATTCACCCCTCCACTTT. Translated, it gives CARSFMQGHSPLHF.

The chain is built from TRBV7-2 and TRBJ2-5; D remains ambiguous. CDR1 SGHTA and CDR2 FQGNSA come from the germline V gene. The CDR3 is made up of 15 amino acids. V was cut by 1 base and J by 1 base, with 10 bases left in between. CDR3 DNA sequence: TGTGCCAGCAGCTTAGTCGGGTCGGGCCAAGAGACCCAGTACTTC. Protein sequence: CASSLVGSGQETQYF.

The rearrangement uses TRBV11-3 and TRBJ2-5; unclear D gene. The germline V gene has CDR1 SGHNT and CDR2 YENEEA. Trimming removed 5 bases at V and 5 bases at J, with 9 bases between. CDR3 length: 12 residues. The CDR3: CASSILGETQYF. CDR3 in DNA: TGTGCCAGCAGCATCCTCGGGGAGACCCAGTACTTC. The variable domain in full, completed from reference TRBV11-3 and TRBJ2-5, reads EAGVVQSPRYKIIEKKQPVAFWCNPISGHNTLYWYLQNLGQGPELLIRYENEEAVDDSQLPKDRFSAERLKGVDSTLKIQPAELGDSAVYLCASSILGETQYFGPGTRLLVL.

The genes are TRBV5-4 and TRBJ2-6; 7 positions agree with TRBD2. The CDR3 consists of 18 residues. The germline V gene encodes CDR1 SGHNT and CDR2 YYREEE (reference sequence). V was clipped by 5 bases and J by 2 bases; unmatched bases: 13. The CDR3: CASRMGGARGAGANVLTF. The CDR3 DNA is TGTGCCAGCAGGATGGGAGGGGCCCGGGGGGCTGGGGCCAACGTCCTGACTTTC. Full variable domain (outside the CDR3, taken from reference TRBV5-4 and TRBJ2-6): ETGVTQSPTHLIKTRGQQVTLRCSSQSGHNTVSWYQQALGQGPQFIFQYYREEENGRGNFPPRFSGLQFPNYSSELNVNALELDDSALYLCASRMGGARGAGANVLTFGAGSRLTVL.

This clone was counted a single time. This sequence joins TRBV7-2 and TRBJ1-2; no firm D call. V lost 5 bases to trimming and J lost 2 bases, with 12 bases between them. Per the germline V gene, CDR1 is SGHTA and CDR2 is FQGNSA. The CDR3 runs to 14 residues. CDR3 DNA sequence: TGTGCCAGCAGCCTAAATCAGGCCAACTATGGCTACACCTTC. Residues: CASSLNQANYGYTF.

V is TRBV5-4 and J is TRBJ2-3; either TRBD1 or TRBD2 may fit D (5 bases each). Per germline, CDR1 SGHNT and CDR2 YYREEE (reference sequence). This CDR3 contains 18 residues. V was pared by 6 bases and J by 0 bases, with 23 bases between. The CDR3 region has the DNA TGTGCCAGCACTAGGGGTGGGAGACCGGGGCGCAGCACAGATACGCAGTATTTT. Its protein is CASTRGGRPGRSTDTQYF.

CDR3 in DNA: TGTGCCAGCAGCAATAACTATGGCTACACCTTC. Protein: CASSNNYGYTF. This chain connects TRBV7-2 to TRBJ1-2; D call uncertain. The germline gives CDR1 SGHTA, CDR2 FQGNSA. V was trimmed by 5 bases and J by 1 base, leaving 2 bases between them. The CDR3 contains 11 residues.

The CDR3 here is CASSQRTSRAQYF. The CDR3 DNA follows: TGTGCCAGCAGCCAAAGGACTAGCCGGGCGCAGTATTTT. The chain joins TRBV5-8 to TRBJ2-3; TRBD2 matches 8 bases. CDR1 and CDR2 from the germline V gene are SGHTS and YDEGEE. With V trimmed by 4 bases and J by 10 bases, 8 bases remained unmatched. The CDR3 extends over 13 amino acids.

This clone has a single count. The rearrangement links TRBV5-1 to TRBJ2-3; 7 bases fit TRBD1. Germline V gene data show CDR1 as SGHRS and CDR2 as YFSETQ. V lost 0 bases, J lost 4 bases, and 2 bases stayed unmatched. This CDR3 comprises 14 residues. CDR3 coding DNA: TGCGCCAGCAGCTTGGGACAGGGTTCAGATACGCAGTATTTT. Protein product: CASSLGQGSDTQYF.

This chain joins TRBV25-1 and TRBJ1-1, with TRBD1 matching 7 bases. The CDR3 runs to 13 residues. CDR1 and CDR2 (germline): MGHDK, SYGVNS. J lost 1 base, V lost 6 bases, and 2 bases had no gene match. The CDR3 is CASRDRRNTEAFF. The CDR3 DNA reads as TGTGCCAGCAGGGACAGGAGGAACACTGAAGCTTTCTTT. The variable domain in full, completed from reference TRBV25-1 and TRBJ1-1, reads EADIYQTPRYLVIGTGKKITLECSQTMGHDKMYWYQQDPGMELHLIHYSYGVNSTEKGDLSSESTVSRIRTEHFPLTLESARPSHTSQYLCASRDRRNTEAFFGQGTRLTVV.

The V call is TRBV12-5, the J call TRBJ2-7; maybe TRBD2 (7 bases). Trimming shortened V by 3 bases and J by 3 bases, and 9 bases separated the two germline ends. Germline CDR1 and CDR2: LGHNT and FRNRAP. The CDR3 is 13 amino acids. The CDR3 region is CASGLGGGYEQYF. The CDR3 region has the DNA TGTGCTAGTGGTTTAGGGGGGGGCTACGAGCAGTACTTC.

The chain joins TRBV14 to TRBJ2-5, with D perhaps TRBD2 (6 bases). The CDR3 contains 13 residues. Germline CDR1 SGHDN, CDR2 FVKESK. Trimming cost V 2 bases and J 4 bases, with 8 bases left between them. CDR3: CASSQNGGETQYF. CDR3 in DNA: TGTGCCAGCAGCCAAAACGGGGGAGAGACCCAGTACTTC.